This note documents a single T cell receptor (beta chain) sequence. Antigen unknown. This CDR3 contains 17 residues. The protocol was immunoSEQ multiplex PCR, while the TCRdb copy is restricted to in-frame clones and leaves out a portion. The table has about 82,000 clones, 60% to 85% seen once. The data stem from a study of T cells in localized non-small cell lung cancer. General study results and limits: Multi-region tumor sequencing was not done, so intratumor heterogeneity could not be excluded. Longer overall survival was associated with a higher density of T cells in the blood. Researchers found a median about 53 of the top 100 tumor clones in adjacent lung. In uninvolved adjacent lung, T cell clonality reached its highest value, exceeding tumor.

This chain links TRBV7-5 with TRBJ2-6; the DNA was not used to check the table's D call, TRBD2. TRBV7-5 has pseudogene status. The sequencing here drew on PBMCs, taken before any cancer treatment. The receptor's source is a man between 35 and 75 years old with stage II squamous cell lung carcinoma. The CDR3 loop is CVRSRRTGSTGANVLTF. As DNA, the CDR3 is TGTGTCAGAAGCCGTCGGACGGGGAGCACTGGGGCCAACGTCCTGACTTTC.